This passage covers 7 T cell receptor beta chains from one sample sequenced in a study of cytomegalovirus exposure and HLA in healthy donors. The primer mix had 60 Vbeta and 13 Jbeta primers. Clones were sequenced by immunoSEQ multiplex PCR, and TCRdb holds only the in-frame ones, with some missing. Among about 160,000 clones listed, around 74% were seen once. The source material was PBMCs. These TCRs come from a female donor in good health and CMV-seronegative.

The chain couples TRBV11-3 to TRBJ2-7; 10 positions match TRBD2. The CDR3 runs to 14 residues. Germline V gives CDR1 SGHNT, CDR2 YENEEA. Trimming removed 3 bases from V and 5 bases from J; junction bases left unmatched: 4. The CDR3 DNA reads TGTGCCAGCAGCTTCGGGACTAGCGAGGACGAGCAGTACTTC. This translates into CASSFGTSEDEQYF.

This chain joins TRBV7-8 and TRBJ1-5, with D perhaps TRBD1 (5 bases). The CDR3 contains 14 residues. CDR1 and CDR2 (germline): SGHVS, FQNEAQ. The V end was cut by 5 bases, the J end by 7 bases, with 15 bases between. The CDR3 sequence is CASSHRMFGQPQHF. CDR3 bases: TGTGCCAGCAGCCACAGGATGTTCGGACAGCCCCAGCATTTT.

The sample holds a few counts of this clone. This rearrangement joins TRBV5-1 to TRBJ2-2; a possible D gene is TRBD2 (5 bases). The V end was cut by 0 bases, the J end by 7 bases, with 16 bases between. CDR3 length equals 16 residues. Germline V CDR1 and CDR2: SGHRS, YFSETQ. In DNA form, the CDR3 reads TGCGCCAGCAGCTTGGCTCCCCAGGACTTAGGCGGGGAGCTGTTTTTT. Translation: CASSLAPQDLGGELFF. Supplemented by reference TRBV5-1 and TRBJ2-2, the full variable domain reads KAGVTQTPRYLIKTRGQQVTLSCSPISGHRSVSWYQQTPGQGLQFLFEYFSETQRNKGNFPGRFSGRQFSNSRSEMNVSTLELGDSALYLCASSLAPQDLGGELFFGEGSRLTVL.

V usage is TRBV9 and J usage is TRBJ2-1; D is perhaps TRBD2 (6 bases). Germline loops: CDR1 SGDLS, CDR2 YYNGEE. The CDR3 runs 16 residues. V dropped 1 base and J dropped 0 bases, with 11 bases sitting between them. This CDR3 reads CASSVIADLSYNEQFF. The CDR3 coding sequence is TGTGCCAGCAGCGTAATAGCGGACCTCTCCTACAATGAGCAGTTCTTC.

The table lists this clone with a count of one. J is TRBJ1-2 and V is TRBV5-4, with TRBD1 matching 9 bases. The CDR3 has 15 residues. The germline V gene encodes CDR1 SGHNT and CDR2 YYREEE (reference sequence). With 3 bases clipped from V and 0 bases from J, the junction kept 3 bases outside the gene matches. CDR3 in DNA: TGTGCCAGCAGCTCTACAGGGGGCGCTAACTATGGCTACACCTTC. Translation: CASSSTGGANYGYTF.

The V gene is TRBV15, the J gene TRBJ1-2; the D gene is possibly TRBD1 (5 bases). Trimming removed 1 base at V and 8 bases at J, with 11 bases between. Germline assignment: CDR1 LNHNV and CDR2 YYDKDF (reference sequence). The CDR3 loop spans 13 amino acids. The CDR3 is CATSRGGRYGYTF. DNA for the CDR3: TGTGCCACCAGCAGAGGGGGGAGGTACGGCTACACCTTC.

The chain combines TRBV7-4 with TRBJ1-5; the D is unclear. This CDR3 comprises 12 residues. V was trimmed by 6 bases and J by 12 bases, leaving 15 bases between them. CDR1 is SGHVT, CDR2 SQSDAQ, per germline. CDR3 DNA sequence: TGTGCCAGCAGGATCACAAGTGAAAGCCAGCATTTT. As protein: CASRITSESQHF.